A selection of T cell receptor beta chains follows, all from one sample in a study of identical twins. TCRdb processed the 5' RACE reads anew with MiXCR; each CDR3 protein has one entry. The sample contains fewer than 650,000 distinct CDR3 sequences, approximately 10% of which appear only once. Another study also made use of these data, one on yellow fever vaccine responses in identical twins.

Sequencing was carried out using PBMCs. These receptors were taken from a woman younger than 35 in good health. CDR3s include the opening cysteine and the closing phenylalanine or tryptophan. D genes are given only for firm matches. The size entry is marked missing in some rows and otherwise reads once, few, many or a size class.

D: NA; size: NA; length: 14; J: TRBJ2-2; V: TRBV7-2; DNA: TGTGCCAGCAGCTCCCTAACAGAGTCCGGGGAGCTGTTTTTT; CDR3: CASSSLTESGELFF
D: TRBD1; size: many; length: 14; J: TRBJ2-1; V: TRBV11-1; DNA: TGTGCCAGCAGCTTCAACAGGGGTAGCAATGAGCAGTTCTTC; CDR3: CASSFNRGSNEQFF
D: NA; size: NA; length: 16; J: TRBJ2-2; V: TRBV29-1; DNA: TGCAGCGTTGTCTTTGTGGCACCCTTTGGAACCGGGGAGCTGTTTTTT; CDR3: CSVVFVAPFGTGELFF
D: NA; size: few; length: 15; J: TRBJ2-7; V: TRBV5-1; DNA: TGCGCCAGCAGCTACCGGCCAGAGGGGAATTACGAGCAGTACTTC; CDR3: CASSYRPEGNYEQYF
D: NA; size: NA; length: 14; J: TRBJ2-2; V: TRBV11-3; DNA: TGTGCCAGCAGCTTAAGGGGCAGCACCGGGGAGCTGTTTTTT; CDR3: CASSLRGSTGELFF
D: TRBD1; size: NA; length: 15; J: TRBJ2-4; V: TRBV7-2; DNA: TGTGCCAGCAGCCTGAGGGGACAGGGATTAACCATTCAGTACTTC; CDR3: CASSLRGQGLTIQYF
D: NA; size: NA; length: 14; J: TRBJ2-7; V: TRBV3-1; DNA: TGTGCCAGCAGCCAAGCGGGAGCGACCTACGAGCAGTACTTC; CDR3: CASSQAGATYEQYF
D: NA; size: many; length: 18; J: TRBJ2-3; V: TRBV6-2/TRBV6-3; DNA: TGTGCCAGCAGTTACCGAAGGGCACTAGCAACAAGCACAGATACGCAGTATTTT; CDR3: CASSYRRALATSTDTQYF
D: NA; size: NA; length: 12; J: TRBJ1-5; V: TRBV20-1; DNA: TGCAGTGCTAGGACAGTTAATCAGCCCCAGCATTTT; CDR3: CSARTVNQPQHF
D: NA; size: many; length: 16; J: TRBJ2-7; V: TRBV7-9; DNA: TGTGCCAGCAGCTTCCCCCCCGAGGAAAAAAACTACGAGCAGTACTTC; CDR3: CASSFPPEEKNYEQYF
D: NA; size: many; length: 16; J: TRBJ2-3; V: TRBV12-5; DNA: TGTGCTAGTGGTTTGGCCCGGGACTTACGCACAGATACGCAGTATTTT; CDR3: CASGLARDLRTDTQYF
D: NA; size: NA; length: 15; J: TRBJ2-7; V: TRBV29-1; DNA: TGCAGCGTTAGTATAACCGGTCCCCTCCCCTACGAGCAGTACTTC; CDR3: CSVSITGPLPYEQYF
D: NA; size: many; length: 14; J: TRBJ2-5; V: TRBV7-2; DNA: TGTGCCAGCAGCTTATTCGGGAGCGGAGAGACCCAGTACTTC; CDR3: CASSLFGSGETQYF
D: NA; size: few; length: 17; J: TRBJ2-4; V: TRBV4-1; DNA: TGCGCCAGCAGCCAAGACAGCCAGGCGGTAGCCAAAAACATTCAGTACTTC; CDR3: CASSQDSQAVAKNIQYF
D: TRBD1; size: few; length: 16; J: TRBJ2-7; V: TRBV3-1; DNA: TGTGCCAGCAGCCAAGCGGGACAGGGGGGGGCCTACGAGCAGTACTTC; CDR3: CASSQAGQGGAYEQYF
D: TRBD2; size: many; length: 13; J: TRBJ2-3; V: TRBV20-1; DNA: TGCAGTGCCACTAGCGGGACCACAGATACGCAGTATTTT; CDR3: CSATSGTTDTQYF
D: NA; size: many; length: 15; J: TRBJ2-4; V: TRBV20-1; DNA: TGCAGTGGTAGCCCAGGGGCGGGAGCCAAAAACATTCAGTACTTC; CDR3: CSGSPGAGAKNIQYF
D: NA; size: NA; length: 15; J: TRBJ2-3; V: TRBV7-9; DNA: TGTGCCACTAAAAATTCTGGCGGGAGCACAGATACGCAGTATTTT; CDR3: CATKNSGGSTDTQYF
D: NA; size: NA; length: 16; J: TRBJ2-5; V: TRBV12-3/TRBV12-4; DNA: TGTGCCAGCAGTTTAGGGCGGGCCCTAGTGGCGAAGACCCAGTACTTC; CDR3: CASSLGRALVAKTQYF
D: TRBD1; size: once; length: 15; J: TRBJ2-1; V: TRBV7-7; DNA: TGTGCTAGCAGCTTAGAGGACAGGTTTGGGGATGAGCAGTTCTTC; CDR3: CASSLEDRFGDEQFF
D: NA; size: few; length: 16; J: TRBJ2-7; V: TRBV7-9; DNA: TGTGCCAGCAGCTTAAACGCCTCGTCCCCCTCCTACGAGCAGTACTTC; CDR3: CASSLNASSPSYEQYF
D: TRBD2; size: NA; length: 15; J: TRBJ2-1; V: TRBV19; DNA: TGTGCCAGTAGTTGGACTAGCGGGATTGGAGGTGAGCAGTTCTTC; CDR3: CASSWTSGIGGEQFF
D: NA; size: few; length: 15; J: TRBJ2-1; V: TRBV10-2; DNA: TGCGCCAGCAGTGAATATACAGGCCCCAGTCCCGACGGTGTCTTC; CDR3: CASSEYTGPSPDGVF